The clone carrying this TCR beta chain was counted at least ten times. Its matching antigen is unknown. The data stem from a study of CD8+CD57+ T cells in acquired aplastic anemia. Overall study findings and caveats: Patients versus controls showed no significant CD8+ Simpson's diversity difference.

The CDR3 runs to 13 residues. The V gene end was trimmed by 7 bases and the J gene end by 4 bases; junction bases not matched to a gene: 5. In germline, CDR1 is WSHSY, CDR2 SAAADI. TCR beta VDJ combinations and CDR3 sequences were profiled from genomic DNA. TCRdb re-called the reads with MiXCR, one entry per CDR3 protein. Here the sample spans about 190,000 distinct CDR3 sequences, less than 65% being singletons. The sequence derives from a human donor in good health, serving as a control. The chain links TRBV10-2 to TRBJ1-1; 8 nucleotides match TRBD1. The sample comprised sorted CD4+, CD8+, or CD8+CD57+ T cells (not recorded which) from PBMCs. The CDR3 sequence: CASTWTGSTEAFF. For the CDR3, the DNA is TGCGCCAGCACCTGGACAGGGAGCACTGAAGCTTTCTTT.